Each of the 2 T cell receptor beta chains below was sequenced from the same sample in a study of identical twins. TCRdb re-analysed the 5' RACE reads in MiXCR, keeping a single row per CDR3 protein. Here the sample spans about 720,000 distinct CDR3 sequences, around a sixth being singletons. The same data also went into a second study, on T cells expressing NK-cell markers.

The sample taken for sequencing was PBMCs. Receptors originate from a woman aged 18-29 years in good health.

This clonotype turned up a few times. The CDR3 loop is CSARDLGLEKLFF. The CDR3 DNA follows: TGCAGTGCTAGAGATCTGGGGTTAGAAAAACTGTTTTTT. The V and J genes are TRBV20-1 and TRBJ1-4; D is ambiguous. The germline V and J ends were trimmed by 0 bases and 8 bases, with 10 bases remaining between them. CDR1 and CDR2 from the germline V gene are DFQATT and SNEGSKA (reference sequence). The CDR3 totals 13 residues.

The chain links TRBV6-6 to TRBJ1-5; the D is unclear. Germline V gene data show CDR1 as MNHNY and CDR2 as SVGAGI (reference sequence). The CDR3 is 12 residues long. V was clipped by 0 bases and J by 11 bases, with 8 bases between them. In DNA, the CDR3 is TGTGCCAGCAGTTACTCTCCGGAGGCCCAGCATTTT. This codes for CASSYSPEAQHF.